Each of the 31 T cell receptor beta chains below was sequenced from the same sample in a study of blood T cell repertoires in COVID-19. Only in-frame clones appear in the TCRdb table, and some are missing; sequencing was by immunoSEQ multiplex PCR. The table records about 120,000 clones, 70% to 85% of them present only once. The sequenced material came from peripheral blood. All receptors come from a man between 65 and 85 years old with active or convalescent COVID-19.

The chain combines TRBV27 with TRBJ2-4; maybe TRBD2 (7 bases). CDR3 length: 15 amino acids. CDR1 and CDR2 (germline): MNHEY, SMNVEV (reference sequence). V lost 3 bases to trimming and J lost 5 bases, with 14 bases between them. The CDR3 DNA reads TGTGCCAGCAGTTTCGGGGGGCGAAACCAAAACATTCAGTACTTC. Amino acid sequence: CASSFGGRNQNIQYF.

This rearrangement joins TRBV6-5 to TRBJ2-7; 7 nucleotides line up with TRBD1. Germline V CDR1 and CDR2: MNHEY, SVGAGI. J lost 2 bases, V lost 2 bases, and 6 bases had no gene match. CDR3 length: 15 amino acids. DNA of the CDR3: TGTGCCAGCAGTTACCGGCCGGACAGGACCTACGAGCAGTACTTC. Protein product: CASSYRPDRTYEQYF.

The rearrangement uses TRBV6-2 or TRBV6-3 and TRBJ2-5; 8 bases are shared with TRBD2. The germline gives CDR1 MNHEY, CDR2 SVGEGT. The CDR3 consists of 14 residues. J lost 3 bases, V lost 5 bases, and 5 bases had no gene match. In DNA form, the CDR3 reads TGTGCCAGCAGTAGCAGCGGGGGAGAAGAGACCCAGTACTTC. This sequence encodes CASSSSGGEETQYF.

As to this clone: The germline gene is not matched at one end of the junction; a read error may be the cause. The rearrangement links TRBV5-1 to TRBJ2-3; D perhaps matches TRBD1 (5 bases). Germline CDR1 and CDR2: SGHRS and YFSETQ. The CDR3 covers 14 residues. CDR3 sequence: CVSSFVGDTDTQYF. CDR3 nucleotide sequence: TGCGTCAGCAGCTTCGTAGGGGATACAGATACGCAGTATTTT.

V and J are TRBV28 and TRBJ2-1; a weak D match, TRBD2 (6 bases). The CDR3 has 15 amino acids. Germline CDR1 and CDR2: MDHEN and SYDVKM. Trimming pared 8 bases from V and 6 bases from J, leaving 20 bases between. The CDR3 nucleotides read TGTGCCAGCGGTAGGGACTCCGGGTCCATCAATGAGCAGTTCTTC. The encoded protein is CASGRDSGSINEQFF.

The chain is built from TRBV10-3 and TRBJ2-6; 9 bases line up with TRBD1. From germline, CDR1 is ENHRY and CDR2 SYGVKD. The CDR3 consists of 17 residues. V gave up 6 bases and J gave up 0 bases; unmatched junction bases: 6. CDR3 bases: TGTGCCATCAGCCCGGGACAGGGATACTCTGGGGCCAACGTCCTGACTTTC. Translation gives CAISPGQGYSGANVLTF.

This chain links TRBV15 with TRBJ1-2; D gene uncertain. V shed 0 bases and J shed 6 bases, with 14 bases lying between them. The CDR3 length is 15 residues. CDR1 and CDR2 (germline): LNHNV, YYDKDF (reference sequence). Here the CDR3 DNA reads TGTGCCACCAGCAGAGATCCCTCATCGATAGATGGCTACACCTTC. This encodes CATSRDPSSIDGYTF.

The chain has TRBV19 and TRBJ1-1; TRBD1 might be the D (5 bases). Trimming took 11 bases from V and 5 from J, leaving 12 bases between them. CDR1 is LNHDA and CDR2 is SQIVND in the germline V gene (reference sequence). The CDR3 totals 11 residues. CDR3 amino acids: CAARTGTEAFF. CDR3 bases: TGTGCCGCAAGAACAGGTACTGAAGCTTTCTTT.

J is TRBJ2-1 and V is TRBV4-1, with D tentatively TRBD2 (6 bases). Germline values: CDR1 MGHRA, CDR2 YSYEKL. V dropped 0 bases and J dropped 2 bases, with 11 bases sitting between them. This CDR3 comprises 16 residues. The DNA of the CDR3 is TGCGCCAGCAGCCAAGATCCGGGGGAAGCCTACAATGAGCAGTTCTTC. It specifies CASSQDPGEAYNEQFF.

Here the CDR3 DNA reads TGTGCCAGCAGCTTAGGGGGCGGTATCGAGCAGTTCTTC. Residues: CASSLGGGIEQFF. The J gene is TRBJ2-1, the V gene TRBV11-1; D might be TRBD1 (5 bases). Germline CDR1 is SGHAT and CDR2 is FQDESV (reference sequence). V lost 1 base and J 10 bases, leaving 11 bases between the germline ends. This CDR3 is 13 amino acids long.

The CDR3 nucleotides are TGCGCCAGCAGCCTCGGACAGGGGGTCAGCTTTGAAGCTTTCTTT. This codes for CASSLGQGVSFEAFF. The chain carries TRBV5-1 and TRBJ1-1; 10 positions agree with TRBD1. CDR1 and CDR2 (germline): SGHRS, YFSETQ. CDR3 length: 15 residues. After removal of 4 bases from V and 7 bases from J, the junction contained 10 bases not matched to a gene.

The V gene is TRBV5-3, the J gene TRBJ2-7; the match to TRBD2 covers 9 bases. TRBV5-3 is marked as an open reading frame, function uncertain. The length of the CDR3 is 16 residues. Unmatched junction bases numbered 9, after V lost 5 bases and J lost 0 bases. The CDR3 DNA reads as TGTGCCAGAAGTTCAGGACTAGCGTTAAGCTCCTACGAGCAGTACTTC. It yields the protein CARSSGLALSSYEQYF.

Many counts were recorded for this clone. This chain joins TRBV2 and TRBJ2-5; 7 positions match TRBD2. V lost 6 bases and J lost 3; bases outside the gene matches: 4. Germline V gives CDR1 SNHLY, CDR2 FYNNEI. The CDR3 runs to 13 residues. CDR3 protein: CASRLSGEETQYF. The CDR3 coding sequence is TGTGCCAGCAGACTAAGCGGGGAAGAGACCCAGTACTTC.

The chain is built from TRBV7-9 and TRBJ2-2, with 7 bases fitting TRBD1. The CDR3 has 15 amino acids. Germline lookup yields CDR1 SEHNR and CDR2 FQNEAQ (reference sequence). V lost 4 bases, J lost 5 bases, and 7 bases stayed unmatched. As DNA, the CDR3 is TGTGCCAGCAGCTCCGGACAGGCGAGAACCGGGGAGCTGTTTTTT. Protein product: CASSSGQARTGELFF.

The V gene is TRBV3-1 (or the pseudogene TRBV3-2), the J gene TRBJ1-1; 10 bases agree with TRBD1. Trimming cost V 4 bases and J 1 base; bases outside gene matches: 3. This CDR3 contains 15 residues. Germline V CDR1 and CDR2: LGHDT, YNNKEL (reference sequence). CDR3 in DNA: TGTGCCAGCAGCCCCGGGACAGGGGAGAACACTGAAGCTTTCTTT. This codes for CASSPGTGENTEAFF.

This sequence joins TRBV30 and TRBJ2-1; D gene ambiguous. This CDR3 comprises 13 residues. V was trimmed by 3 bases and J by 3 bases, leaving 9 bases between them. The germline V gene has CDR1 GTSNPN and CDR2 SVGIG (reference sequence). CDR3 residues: CAWRVQSYNEQFF. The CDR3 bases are TGTGCCTGGAGGGTACAAAGCTACAATGAGCAGTTCTTC.

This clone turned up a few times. The CDR3 reads CASSLVGGTSGANVLTF. The CDR3 DNA is TGTGCCAGCAGCTTAGTCGGGGGAACCTCTGGGGCCAACGTCCTGACTTTC. The chain uses TRBV7-8 and TRBJ2-6; maybe TRBD2 (6 bases). CDR3 size: 17 residues. Germline CDR1 and CDR2: SGHVS and FQNEAQ. V lost 1 base, J lost 0 bases, and 10 bases lay in between.

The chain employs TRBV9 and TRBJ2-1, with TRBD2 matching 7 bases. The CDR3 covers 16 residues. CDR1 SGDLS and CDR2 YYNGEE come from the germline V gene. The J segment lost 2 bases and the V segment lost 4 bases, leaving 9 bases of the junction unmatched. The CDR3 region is CASSPGGSTTYNEQFF. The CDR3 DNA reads TGTGCCAGCAGCCCCGGCGGGAGTACGACCTACAATGAGCAGTTCTTC.

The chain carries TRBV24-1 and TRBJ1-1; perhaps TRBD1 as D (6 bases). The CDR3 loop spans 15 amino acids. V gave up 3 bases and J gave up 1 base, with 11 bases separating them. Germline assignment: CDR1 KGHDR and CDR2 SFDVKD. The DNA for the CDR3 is TGTGCCACCAGTGATACAGGGTTAGGGAACACTGAAGCTTTCTTT. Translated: CATSDTGLGNTEAFF.

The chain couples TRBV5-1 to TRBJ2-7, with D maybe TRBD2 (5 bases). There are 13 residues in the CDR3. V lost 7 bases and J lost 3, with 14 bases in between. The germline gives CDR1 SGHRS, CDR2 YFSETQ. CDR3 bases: TGCGCCAGCGCGGAGAGGGTAAGCTACGAGCAGTACTTC. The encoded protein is CASAERVSYEQYF.

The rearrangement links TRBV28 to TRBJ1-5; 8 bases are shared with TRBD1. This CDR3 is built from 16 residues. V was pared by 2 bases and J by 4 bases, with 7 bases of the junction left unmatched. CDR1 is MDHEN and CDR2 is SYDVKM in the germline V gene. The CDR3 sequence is CASSLLQGAINQPQHF. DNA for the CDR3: TGTGCCAGCAGTTTACTCCAGGGGGCTATTAATCAGCCCCAGCATTTT.

CDR3 region: CASRRNEGSGNTIYF. The CDR3 DNA follows: TGTGCCAGCAGGAGGAATGAAGGCTCTGGAAACACCATATATTTT. V usage is TRBV2 and J usage is TRBJ1-3; D unclear. The CDR3 is made up of 15 amino acids. Per the germline V gene, CDR1 is SNHLY and CDR2 is FYNNEI. V lost 6 bases, J lost 0 bases, and 12 bases lay in between.

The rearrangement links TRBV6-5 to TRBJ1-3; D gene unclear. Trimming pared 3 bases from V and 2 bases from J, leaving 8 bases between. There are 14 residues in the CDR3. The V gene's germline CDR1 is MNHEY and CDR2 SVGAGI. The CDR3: CASSYRQAGNTIYF. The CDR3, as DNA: TGTGCCAGCAGTTATCGGCAGGCTGGAAACACCATATATTTT.

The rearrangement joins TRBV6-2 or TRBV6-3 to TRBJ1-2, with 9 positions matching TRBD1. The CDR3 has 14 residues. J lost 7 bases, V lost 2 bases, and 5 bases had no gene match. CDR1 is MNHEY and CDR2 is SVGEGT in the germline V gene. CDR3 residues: CASSYGQGLAGYTF. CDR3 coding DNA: TGTGCCAGCAGTTACGGACAGGGGCTAGCTGGCTACACCTTC.

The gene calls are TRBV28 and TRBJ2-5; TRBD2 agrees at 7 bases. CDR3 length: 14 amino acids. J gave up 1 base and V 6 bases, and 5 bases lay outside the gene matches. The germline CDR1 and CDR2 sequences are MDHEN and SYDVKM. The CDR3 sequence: CASRNRTSQETQYF. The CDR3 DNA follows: TGTGCCAGCAGAAACCGGACTAGCCAAGAGACCCAGTACTTC.

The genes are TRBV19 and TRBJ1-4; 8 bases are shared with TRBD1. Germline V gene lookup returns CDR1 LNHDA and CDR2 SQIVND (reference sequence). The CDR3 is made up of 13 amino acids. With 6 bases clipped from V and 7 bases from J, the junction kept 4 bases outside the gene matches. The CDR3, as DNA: TGTGCCAGTAGCGGACAGGGTGGTGAAAAACTGTTTTTT. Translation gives CASSGQGGEKLFF.

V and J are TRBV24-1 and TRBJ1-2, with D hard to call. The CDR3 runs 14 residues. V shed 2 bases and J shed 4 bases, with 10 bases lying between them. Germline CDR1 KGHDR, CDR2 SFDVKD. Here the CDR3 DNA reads TGTGCCACCAGTGATTCTAGCCCATTCTATGGCTACACCTTC. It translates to CATSDSSPFYGYTF.

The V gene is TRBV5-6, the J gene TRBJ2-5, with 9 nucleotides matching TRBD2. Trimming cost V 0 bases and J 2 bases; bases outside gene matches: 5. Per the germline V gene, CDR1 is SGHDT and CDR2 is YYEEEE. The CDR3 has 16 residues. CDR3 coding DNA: TGTGCCAGCAGCTTGGGGGAGCGGGGGGTACAAGAGACCCAGTACTTC. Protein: CASSLGERGVQETQYF.

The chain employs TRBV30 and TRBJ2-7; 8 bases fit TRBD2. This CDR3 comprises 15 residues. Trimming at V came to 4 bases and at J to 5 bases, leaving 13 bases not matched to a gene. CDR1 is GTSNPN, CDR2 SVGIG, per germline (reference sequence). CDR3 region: CAWTPGGGRLDEQYF. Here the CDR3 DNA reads TGTGCCTGGACCCCGGGGGGGGGACGTCTTGACGAGCAGTACTTC.

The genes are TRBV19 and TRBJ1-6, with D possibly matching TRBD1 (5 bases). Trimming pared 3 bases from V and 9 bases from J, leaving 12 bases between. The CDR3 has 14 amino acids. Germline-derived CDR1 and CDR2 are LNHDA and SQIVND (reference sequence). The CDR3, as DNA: TGTGCCAGTAGTATCGGACAATCACCTTCACCCCTCCACTTT. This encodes CASSIGQSPSPLHF.

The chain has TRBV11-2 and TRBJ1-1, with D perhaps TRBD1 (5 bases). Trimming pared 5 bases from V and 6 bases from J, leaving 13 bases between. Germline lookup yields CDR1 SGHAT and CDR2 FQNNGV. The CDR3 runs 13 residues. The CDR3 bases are TGTGCCAGCAGCCCCGGGGGACTACCTGAAGCTTTCTTT. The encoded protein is CASSPGGLPEAFF.